The 19 T cell receptor beta chains given below trace back to one sample, sequenced in a study of T cell repertoires in cytomegalovirus infection. TCRdb recomputed calls from the reads with MiXCR, one row per CDR3 protein. The table includes some 440,000 distinct CDR3 sequences, 31% detected once. Source material: PBMCs. The origin of the receptors is a human donor in good health (CMV status not recorded). Some clones in this sample may be carry-over from other donors' samples.

The chain recombines TRBV19 with TRBJ1-5, with D tentatively TRBD1 (5 bases). Germline values: CDR1 LNHDA, CDR2 SQIVND (reference sequence). The CDR3 contains 16 residues. V dropped 2 bases and J dropped 2 bases, with 13 bases sitting between them. Here the CDR3 reads CASSISGPGGNQPQHF. For the CDR3, the DNA is TGTGCCAGTAGTATAAGCGGACCGGGGGGCAATCAGCCCCAGCATTTT. The full variable domain, its missing parts supplied by reference TRBV19 and TRBJ1-5, is DGGITQSPKYLFRKEGQNVTLSCEQNLNHDAMYWYRQDPGQGLRLIYYSQIVNDFQKGDIAEGYSVSREKKESFPLTVTSAQKNPTAFYLCASSISGPGGNQPQHFGDGTRLSIL.

In this sample, this clonotype turned up a few times. J is TRBJ1-2 and V is TRBV7-9; D might be TRBD1 (6 bases). The CDR3 spans 13 residues. CDR1 is SEHNR, CDR2 FQNEAQ, per germline (reference sequence). Between the trimmed V and J ends, which lost 5 bases and 4 bases, there was a span of 11 bases. CDR3 amino acids: CASSPGQTYGYTF. The CDR3 coding sequence is TGTGCCAGCAGCCCTGGACAGACCTATGGCTACACCTTC. The full variable domain, in which reference TRBV7-9 and TRBJ1-2 provide the parts outside the CDR3, is DTGVSQNPRHKITKRGQNVTFRCDPISEHNRLYWYRQTLGQGPEFLTYFQNEAQLEKSRLLSDRFSAERPKGSFSTLEIQRTEQGDSAMYLCASSPGQTYGYTFGSGTRLTVV.

This clonotype was observed a few times. The CDR3 sequence: CASSWRLGNYGYTF. Here the CDR3 DNA reads TGCGCCAGCAGCTGGCGTTTGGGGAACTATGGCTACACCTTC. The chain links TRBV5-1 to TRBJ1-2, with D unclear. The CDR3 is 14 amino acids. CDR1 and CDR2 from the germline V gene are SGHRS and YFSETQ. V shed 3 bases and J shed 2 bases, with 11 bases lying between them.

The gene calls are TRBV11-2 and TRBJ1-6; D may be TRBD1 (6 bases). V lost 5 bases to trimming and J lost 12 bases, with 20 bases between them. Germline-derived CDR1 and CDR2 are SGHAT and FQNNGV. The CDR3 has 15 residues. The CDR3 nucleotides read TGTGCCAGCAGCCACCTCGGACGGGTCAGGGGACCCCTCCACTTT. The encoded protein is CASSHLGRVRGPLHF. Complete variable domain (other parts from reference TRBV11-2 and TRBJ1-6): EAGVAQSPRYKIIEKRQSVAFWCNPISGHATLYWYQQILGQGPKLLIQFQNNGVVDDSQLPKDRFSAERLKGVDSTLKIQPAKLEDSAVYLCASSHLGRVRGPLHFGNGTRLTVT.

This clonotype was picked up a small number of times. The chain combines TRBV7-7 with TRBJ1-4, with D perhaps TRBD1 (5 bases). V shed 4 bases and J shed 3 bases, with 18 bases lying between them. Germline loops: CDR1 SSHAT, CDR2 FNYEAQ (reference sequence). This CDR3 has 17 amino acids. CDR3 nucleotides: TGTGCCAGCAGCTCAGGAAACTCCGGGACTGCTAATGAAAAACTGTTTTTT. This translates into CASSSGNSGTANEKLFF.

This clonotype was seen a handful of times. The chain has TRBV12-3 or TRBV12-4 and TRBJ2-3, with D tentatively TRBD1 (5 bases). This CDR3 comprises 14 residues. With 7 bases removed from V and 2 bases from J, the gap between germline ends came to 13 bases. The DNA of the CDR3 is TGTGCCAGCATTCTCGTAGGGGTCACAGATACGCAGTATTTT. This codes for CASILVGVTDTQYF.

Only a few counts were recorded for this clonotype. The V call is TRBV5-5, the J call TRBJ2-7; maybe TRBD2 (5 bases). The CDR3 covers 12 residues. Germline V CDR1 and CDR2: SGHKS, YYEKEE (reference sequence). Trimming removed 2 bases at V and 5 bases at J, with 8 bases between. In DNA form, the CDR3 reads TGTGCCAGCAGCTTTCGGGGAAACGAGCAGTACTTC. The encoded protein is CASSFRGNEQYF.

The V and J genes are TRBV27 and TRBJ1-5; D might be TRBD1 (5 bases). This CDR3 contains 14 residues. V lost 3 bases and J 3 bases, leaving 9 bases between the germline ends. Germline CDR1 MNHEY, CDR2 SMNVEV (reference sequence). The CDR3 spells CASSFDRTNQPQHF. The CDR3 DNA reads TGTGCCAGCAGTTTTGACAGAACCAATCAGCCCCAGCATTTT.

The chain couples TRBV4-2 to TRBJ1-4; 7 bases fit TRBD1. The junction had 4 bases not matched to a gene; V was cut back by 0 bases and J by 6 bases. The germline V gene has CDR1 LGHNA and CDR2 YNFKEQ. The CDR3 is 15 amino acids. CDR3 amino acids: CASSQEWQGDEKLFF. The CDR3 coding sequence is TGTGCCAGCAGCCAAGAGTGGCAGGGGGATGAAAAACTGTTTTTT.

In the case of this clonotype: This may be a read error: a much more frequent sequence differs by one nucleotide. J is TRBJ1-5 and V is TRBV7-2; 7 bases line up with TRBD1. V trimming: 5 bases; J trimming: 1 base; junction bases outside the gene matches: 8. Looked up from germline, CDR1 is SGHTA and CDR2 is FQGNSA. The CDR3 totals 16 residues. CDR3 DNA: TGTGCCAGCAGCACTGGACAGGCAAAGAGCAATCAGCCCCAGCATTTT. It yields the protein CASSTGQAKSNQPQHF.

This clonotype came up a few times. The chain recombines TRBV5-1 with TRBJ1-1; TRBD1 matches at 8 bases. Germline assignment: CDR1 SGHRS and CDR2 YFSETQ. This CDR3 is 15 amino acids long. With 2 bases clipped from V and 1 base from J, the junction kept 4 bases outside the gene matches. The DNA for the CDR3 is TGCGCCAGCAGCTTCCGACAGGGGCGGAACACTGAAGCTTTCTTT. Protein: CASSFRQGRNTEAFF.

This clonotype was recorded a few times. The rearrangement links TRBV7-9 to TRBJ2-1, with 10 bases matching TRBD2. From germline, CDR1 is SEHNR and CDR2 FQNEAQ (reference sequence). The CDR3 is made up of 15 amino acids. V gave up 5 bases and J gave up 6 bases; unmatched junction bases: 7. The CDR3 DNA sequence: TGTGCCAGCAGCGGACCGGGACTAGCGTCCAATGAGCAGTTCTTC. It codes for CASSGPGLASNEQFF.

This clonotype was observed a few times. The V and J genes are TRBV30 and TRBJ1-3, with 8 positions matching TRBD1. The V segment lost 3 bases and the J segment 3 bases; nucleotides outside the gene matches: 4. Germline V gene sequence: CDR1 GTSNPN, CDR2 SVGIG (reference sequence). The CDR3 runs to 14 residues. CDR3 nucleotide sequence: TGTGCCTGGAGCCAGGGGGCAGGTGGAAACACCATATATTTT. Its translation is CAWSQGAGGNTIYF. Full variable domain (rest looked up from reference TRBV30 and TRBJ1-3): SQTIHQWPATLVQPVGSPLSLECTVEGTSNPNLYWYRQAAGRGLQLLFYSVGIGQISSEVPQNLSASRPQDRQFILSSKKLLLSDSGFYLCAWSQGAGGNTIYFGEGSWLTVV.

Concerning this clonotype itself: Mismatch with germline at one junction end may stem from a read error. The rearrangement uses TRBV4-1 and TRBJ1-2; 8 nucleotides align to TRBD1. CDR1 MGHRA and CDR2 YSYEKL come from the germline V gene. The CDR3 consists of 14 residues. CDR3 sequence (DNA): TGCTCCAGCAGCCAAGTGGCGACAGGGGACGGCTACACCTTC. This gives the protein CSSSQVATGDGYTF.

Comment on this clonotype: This sequence may be a read error, since a much larger clone differs from it by one base. This is likely a read error, given that the CDR3 carries no conserved phenylalanine or tryptophan at its end. The chain couples TRBV7-2 to TRBJ1-5, with no clear D. The germline V gene encodes CDR1 SGHTA and CDR2 FQGNSA. The CDR3 spans 13 residues. V shed 4 bases and J shed 4 bases, with 8 bases lying between them. The CDR3 reads CASSSQINQPQHV. CDR3 DNA sequence: TGTGCCAGCAGCTCCCAGATTAATCAGCCCCAGCATGTT.

The chain carries TRBV19 and TRBJ1-2; the D gene is possibly TRBD1 (5 bases). The CDR3 sequence is 15 residues long. Deletions cut 6 bases from V and 4 bases from J, with 18 bases between. CDR1 and CDR2 (germline): LNHDA, SQIVND (reference sequence). The CDR3, as DNA: TGTGCCAGTAGCGTGGGGGACGGGGATGGCTATGGCTACACCTTC. Encoded protein: CASSVGDGDGYGYTF.

CDR3 bases: TGTGCCAGCAGCCCGGGACTAGCGGGGGGAGGTGAGCAGTTCTTC. Protein product: CASSPGLAGGGEQFF. V is TRBV14 and J is TRBJ2-1, with 15 bases fitting TRBD2. Germline V lookup: CDR1 SGHDN, CDR2 FVKESK. V was pared by 4 bases and J by 9 bases, with 4 bases of the junction left unmatched. The CDR3 sequence is 15 residues long.

The chain is built from TRBV3-1 and TRBJ2-5, with D possibly TRBD2 on 5 matching bases. This CDR3 region has 14 residues. Per the germline V gene, CDR1 is LGHDT and CDR2 is YNNKEL (reference sequence). The V gene lost 4 bases and the J gene lost 4 bases, with 13 bases spanning the gap. The CDR3 sequence: CASSLSQRRETQYF. The DNA of the CDR3 is TGTGCCAGCAGCCTGTCCCAGCGGCGAGAGACCCAGTACTTC.

This clonotype was counted once. One end of the junction fails to match germline, which may point to a read error. The chain combines TRBV7-2 with TRBJ2-7; D is perhaps TRBD1 (6 bases). The germline CDR1 and CDR2 sequences are SGHTA and FQGNSA. The CDR3 loop spans 13 amino acids. The CDR3 protein is CATNTGTTYDQYF. In nucleotides, the CDR3 is TGTGCCACCAACACAGGGACCACCTACGATCAGTACTTC.